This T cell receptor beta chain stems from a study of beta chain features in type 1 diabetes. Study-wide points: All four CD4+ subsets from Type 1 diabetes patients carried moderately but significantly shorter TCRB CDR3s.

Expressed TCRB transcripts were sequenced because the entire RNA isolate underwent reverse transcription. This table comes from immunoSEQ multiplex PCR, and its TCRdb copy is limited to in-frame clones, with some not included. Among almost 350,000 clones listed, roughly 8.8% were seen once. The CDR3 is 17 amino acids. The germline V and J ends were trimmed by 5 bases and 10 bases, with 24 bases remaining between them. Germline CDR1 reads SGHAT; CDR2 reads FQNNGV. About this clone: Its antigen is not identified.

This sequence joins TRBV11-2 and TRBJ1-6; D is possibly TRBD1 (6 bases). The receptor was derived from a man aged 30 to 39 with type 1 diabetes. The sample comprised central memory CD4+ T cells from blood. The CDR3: CASSPPTARGAVSPLHF. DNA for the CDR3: TGTGCCAGCAGCCCTCCTACCGCGAGGGGGGCGGTCTCACCCCTCCACTTT.